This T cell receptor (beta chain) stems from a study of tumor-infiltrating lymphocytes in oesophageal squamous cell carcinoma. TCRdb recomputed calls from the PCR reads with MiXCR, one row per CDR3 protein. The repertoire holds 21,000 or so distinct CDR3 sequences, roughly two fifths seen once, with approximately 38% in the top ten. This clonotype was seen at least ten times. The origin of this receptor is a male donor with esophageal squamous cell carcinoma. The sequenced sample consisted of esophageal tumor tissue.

The CDR3 region has the DNA TGTGCCAGCAGTCTAGGGGAGGGGTTTTCGGATGAAAAACTGTTTTTT. This sequence encodes CASSLGEGFSDEKLFF. The chain couples TRBV6-1 to TRBJ1-4; D possibly corresponds to TRBD1 (5 bases). The CDR3 contains 16 residues. V was clipped by 5 bases and J by 6 bases, with 19 bases between them. Germline CDR1 is MNHNS and CDR2 is SASEGT.